These 2 T cell receptor beta chains originate from one sample sequenced in a study of monozygotic twins with inflammatory bowel disease. Following a re-call of the 5' RACE reads, TCRdb has one entry per CDR3 protein and lacks DNA. Seen in this sample are about 330,000 distinct CDR3 sequences; the ten most common clones hold 2%. Source material: blood. The receptors were sampled from a human donor with ulcerative colitis or Crohn's disease, or a healthy co-twin of an affected twin (not recorded which).

This sequence joins TRBV20-1 and TRBJ2-1. The CDR3 has 13 amino acids. Germline V lookup: CDR1 DFQATT, CDR2 SNEGSKA (reference sequence). CDR3: CSARERRLNEQFF.

The chain recombines TRBV27 with TRBJ2-1; TCRdb's D call of TRBD2 is untestable without DNA. The germline CDR1 and CDR2 sequences are MNHEY and SMNVEV (reference sequence). CDR3 length: 15 residues. This CDR3 reads CASSSLSGNYNEQFF.